Listed below are T cell receptor beta chains from one sample, sequenced in a study of a mutant IDH1 vaccine in newly diagnosed glioma. These TCRs' antigens remain unknown. Sequencing used immunoSEQ multiplex PCR; TCRdb keeps in-frame clones, though not all of them. The sample shows 55,000 to 65,000 clones, approximately 80% of them seen only once. The source material was PBMCs, sampled from a glioma patient whose treatment included an IDH1 peptide vaccine. The source of these receptors is a man younger than 40 with glioma. Both conserved end residues are part of each CDR3. D genes are given only for firm matches. Size is omitted from some rows. Given values are once, few, many or a class for expanded clones.

CDR3 protein	CDR3 DNA	V gene	J gene	D gene	clone size
CAISGLDRANYGYTF	TGTGCCATCAGTGGACTTGACAGAGCTAACTATGGCTACACCTTC	TRBV10-3	TRBJ1-2	-	-
CASSGGNTEAFF	TGCGCCAGCAGTGGTGGGAACACTGAAGCTTTCTTT	TRBV10-2	TRBJ1-1	-	once
CASSHLLGASGGKGLYEQYF	TGCGCCAGCAGCCATTTACTGGGGGCTAGCGGGGGGAAGGGTTTGTACGAGCAGTACTTC	TRBV4-1	TRBJ2-7	TRBD2	-
CASSSTGISNQPQHF	TGTGCCAGCAGCTCCACAGGGATAAGCAATCAGCCCCAGCATTTT	TRBV11-2	TRBJ1-5	-	-
CSAWGQRNEQFF	TGCAGCGCATGGGGACAGAGGAATGAGCAGTTCTTC	TRBV29-1	TRBJ2-1	TRBD1	few
CSASPLTEAFF	TGCAGTGCTAGCCCCCTTACTGAAGCTTTCTTT	TRBV20-1	TRBJ1-1	-	few
CASSEIGRSRNNSPLHF	TGTGCCAGCAGCGAAATAGGGCGGAGTCGAAATAATTCACCCCTCCACTTT	TRBV2	TRBJ1-6	-	once
CSVGQGRNTGELFF	TGCAGCGTGGGGCAGGGCAGGAACACCGGGGAGCTGTTTTTT	TRBV29-1	TRBJ2-2	-	-
CASSSPRTENTQYF	TGTGCCAGCAGCTCGCCCCGTACCGAGAATACGCAGTATTTT	TRBV7-9	TRBJ2-3	-	-
CASSWDRGGLRSSTDTQYF	TGCGCCAGCAGTTGGGACAGGGGGGGACTCCGTTCCAGCACAGATACGCAGTATTTT	TRBV10-1	TRBJ2-3	TRBD1	medium-sized
CASSLRDSLSYEQYF	TGTGCCAGTAGTCTTCGGGACAGCCTATCCTACGAGCAGTACTTC	TRBV19	TRBJ2-7	TRBD1	-
CASSREGETQYF	TGTGCCAGCAGCCGGGAGGGCGAGACCCAGTACTTC	TRBV11-3	TRBJ2-5	TRBD2	-
CASSLRRNQPQHF	TGTGCCAGCAGTTTAAGACGTAATCAGCCCCAGCATTTT	TRBV27	TRBJ1-5	-	-
CASSYPHRRGSEQFF	TGTGCCAGCAGTTACCCCCACAGGAGAGGTAGTGAGCAGTTCTTC	TRBV6-6	TRBJ2-1	-	-
CASSQGLKYEQYF	TGTGCCAGCAGCCAGGGACTGAAATACGAGCAGTACTTC	TRBV7-2	TRBJ2-7	-	-
CASSLGRFYGEAFF	TGCGCCAGCAGCTTGGGACGCTTCTATGGTGAAGCTTTCTTT	TRBV5-1	TRBJ1-1	-	-
CASSLTFGTAGNTIYF	TGTGCCAGCAGCTTGACCTTCGGGACAGCTGGAAACACCATATATTTT	TRBV5-8	TRBJ1-3	TRBD1	-
CASRMGGLMDGYTF	TGTGCCAGCAGGATGGGGGGGCTTATGGATGGCTACACCTTC	TRBV6-1	TRBJ1-2	-	-
CASSSKGQVRGNEQFF	TGTGCCAGCAGCTCCAAGGGACAGGTGCGTGGCAATGAGCAGTTCTTC	TRBV11-2	TRBJ2-1	TRBD1	-
CASSMVSSGNTIYF	TGTGCCAGTAGTATGGTCAGCTCTGGAAACACCATATATTTT	TRBV19	TRBJ1-3	-	-
CASSPGTSAGELFF	TGTGCCAGTAGCCCCGGGACTAGCGCTGGGGAGCTGTTTTTT	TRBV19	TRBJ2-2	TRBD2	-
CASSLQTGYEQYF	TGCGCCAGCAGCCTCCAGACCGGTTACGAGCAGTACTTC	TRBV4-1	TRBJ2-7	-	-
CASSSTGTGGVGELFF	TGTGCCAGCAGCTCGACCGGGACAGGGGGGGTCGGGGAGCTGTTTTTT	TRBV5-4	TRBJ2-2	TRBD1	-
CASSFKGTYEQYF	TGTGCCAGCAGTTTTAAGGGCACCTACGAGCAGTACTTC	TRBV27	TRBJ2-7	-	-
CASSVDIGNSPLHF	TGTGCCAGCAGCGTAGATATAGGAAATTCACCCCTCCACTTT	TRBV9	TRBJ1-6	-	few
CASSYGRNTEAFF	TGTGCCAGCAGTTACGGGCGTAACACTGAAGCTTTCTTT	TRBV6-5	TRBJ1-1	-	-
CASSRRGNEAFF	TGTGCCAGCAGTCGCAGGGGGAATGAAGCTTTCTTT	TRBV25-1	TRBJ1-1	TRBD1	-
CASSLTGSRNQPQHF	TGTGCCAGCAGTTTAACAGGGAGCCGAAATCAGCCCCAGCATTTT	TRBV28	TRBJ1-5	-	-
CASGTALSYEQYF	TGTGCCAGCGGGACAGCACTATCCTACGAGCAGTACTTC	TRBV25-1	TRBJ2-7	TRBD1	few
CASSGGRGRRVRSYEQYF	TGTGCCAGCAGTGGCGGGCGGGGGCGCCGGGTCAGGTCCTACGAGCAGTACTTC	TRBV2	TRBJ2-7	-	-
CSAVSNEKLFF	TGCAGTGCTGTCTCGAATGAAAAACTGTTTTTT	TRBV20-1	TRBJ1-4	-	-
CANAGSQSSYEQYF	TGTGCCAACGCGGGGAGCCAGAGCTCCTACGAGCAGTACTTC	TRBV21-1	TRBJ2-7	-	few
CASSLDSGGYTEAFF	TGCGCCAGCAGCTTGGACTCAGGGGGTTACACTGAAGCTTTCTTT	TRBV5-1	TRBJ1-1	TRBD1	-
CASTPPAGGRAEQFF	TGTGCCAGCACCCCCCCAGCGGGGGGCAGGGCTGAGCAGTTCTTC	TRBV7-2	TRBJ2-1	TRBD2	-
CASSLDETQYF	TGCGCCAGCAGCTTGGACGAGACCCAGTACTTC	TRBV5-1	TRBJ2-5	-	-
CASSRTGGAYGYTF	TGTGCCAGCAGCCGCACAGGGGGCGCCTATGGCTACACCTTC	TRBV6-4	TRBJ1-2	TRBD1	-
CASSAPDRGTEAFF	TGTGCCAGCAGCGCCCCCGACAGGGGCACTGAAGCTTTCTTT	TRBV9	TRBJ1-1	TRBD1	few
CASSLSRPGVNLDEQYF	TGTGCCAGCAGTTTATCGAGGCCAGGGGTGAATTTGGACGAGCAGTACTTC	TRBV27	TRBJ2-7	-	-
CASSLLLQGGTGELFF	TGTGCCAGCAGCTTGCTTCTACAGGGCGGCACCGGGGAGCTGTTTTTT	TRBV5-4	TRBJ2-2	-	-
CASSSPRQAANYGYTF	TGTGCCAGTAGTAGCCCCCGACAGGCTGCTAACTATGGCTACACCTTC	TRBV19	TRBJ1-2	-	-
CASSFRTPTTPARQGATDTQYF	TGTGCCAGCAGCTTCCGTACCCCCACGACCCCCGCCCGACAGGGGGCTACAGATACGCAGTATTTT	TRBV13	TRBJ2-3	TRBD1	-
CASSPALAGNSYEQYF	TGTGCCAGCTCACCGGCGCTAGCGGGGAACTCCTACGAGCAGTACTTC	TRBV18	TRBJ2-7	TRBD2	-
CASSEKGLNSYEQYF	TGCGCCAGCAGTGAAAAGGGACTGAACTCCTACGAGCAGTACTTC	TRBV10-1	TRBJ2-7	-	-
CASRLAGTATYEQYF	TGTGCCAGCAGGTTAGCGGGGACAGCAACCTACGAGCAGTACTTC	TRBV2	TRBJ2-7	-	-
CASSPPRTGPINEQFF	TGTGCCAGCTCACCACCTCGAACAGGGCCGATTAATGAGCAGTTCTTC	TRBV18	TRBJ2-1	-	-
CSASKKETQYF	TGCAGTGCTAGTAAGAAAGAGACCCAGTACTTC	TRBV20-1	TRBJ2-5	-	-
CASSFGEANTGELFF	TGTGCCAGCAGCTTCGGGGAAGCGAACACCGGGGAGCTGTTTTTT	TRBV11-3	TRBJ2-2	-	-
CASRTARGRWETEAFF	TGTGCCAGCAGAACGGCCAGGGGGCGTTGGGAAACTGAAGCTTTCTTT	TRBV27	TRBJ1-1	TRBD1	-
CASSADRGQDQPQHF	TGTGCCAGCTCAGCCGACAGGGGGCAAGATCAGCCCCAGCATTTT	TRBV18	TRBJ1-5	TRBD1	once
CASSPRDRTHYNEQFF	TGTGCCAGCAGCCCACGGGACCGGACACACTACAATGAGCAGTTCTTC	TRBV7-9	TRBJ2-1	-	-
CASGYRAYEQYF	TGTGCCAGCGGCTACAGGGCGTACGAGCAGTACTTC	TRBV27	TRBJ2-7	-	-
CASSQILAGGKETQYF	TGTGCCAGCAGTCAAATACTAGCGGGGGGGAAAGAGACCCAGTACTTC	TRBV7-9	TRBJ2-5	TRBD2	-
CASRIDRPYEQYF	TGCGCCAGTAGAATAGACAGGCCCTACGAGCAGTACTTC	TRBV5-1	TRBJ2-7	-	-
CASRGWRHLNTEAFF	TGTGCCAGCCGAGGGTGGCGACACCTGAACACTGAAGCTTTCTTT	TRBV28	TRBJ1-1	-	few
CATSRGSGTPLSYNEQFF	TGTGCCACCAGCAGAGGTTCGGGGACCCCTCTCTCCTACAATGAGCAGTTCTTC	TRBV15	TRBJ2-1	-	-
CASSPGTGVTYEQYF	TGTGCCAGCAGCCCCGGGACAGGGGTTACCTACGAGCAGTACTTC	TRBV6-6	TRBJ2-7	TRBD1	-
CASSYIRTGEYGYTF	TGTGCCAGCAGTTACATTCGGACAGGGGAGTACGGCTACACCTTC	TRBV6-6	TRBJ1-2	TRBD1	-